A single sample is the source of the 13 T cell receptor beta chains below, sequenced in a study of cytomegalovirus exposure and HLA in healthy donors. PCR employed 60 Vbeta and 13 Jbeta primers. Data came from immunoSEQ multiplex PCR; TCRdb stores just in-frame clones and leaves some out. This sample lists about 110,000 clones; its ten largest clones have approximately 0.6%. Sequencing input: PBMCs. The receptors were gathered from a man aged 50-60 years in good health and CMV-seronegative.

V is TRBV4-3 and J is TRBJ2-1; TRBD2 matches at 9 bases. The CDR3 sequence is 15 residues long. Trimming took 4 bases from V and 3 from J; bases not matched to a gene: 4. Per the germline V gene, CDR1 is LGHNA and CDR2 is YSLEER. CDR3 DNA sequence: TGCGCCAGCAGCCGCCAGCGGGAGGTCTACAATGAGCAGTTCTTC. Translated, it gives CASSRQREVYNEQFF.

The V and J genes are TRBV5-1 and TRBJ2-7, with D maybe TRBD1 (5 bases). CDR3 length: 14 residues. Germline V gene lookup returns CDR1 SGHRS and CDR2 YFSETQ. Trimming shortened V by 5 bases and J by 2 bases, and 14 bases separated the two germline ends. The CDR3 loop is CASSRTPPAYEQYF. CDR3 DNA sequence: TGCGCCAGCAGTCGGACACCCCCCGCCTACGAGCAGTACTTC.

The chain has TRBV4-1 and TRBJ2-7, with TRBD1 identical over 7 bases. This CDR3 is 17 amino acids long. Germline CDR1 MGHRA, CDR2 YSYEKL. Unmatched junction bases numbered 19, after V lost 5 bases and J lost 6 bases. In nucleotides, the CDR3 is TGCGCCAGCAGCGGGGAAGTAGCCAGGGGGAAAGTTGGCGAGCAGTACTTC. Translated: CASSGEVARGKVGEQYF.

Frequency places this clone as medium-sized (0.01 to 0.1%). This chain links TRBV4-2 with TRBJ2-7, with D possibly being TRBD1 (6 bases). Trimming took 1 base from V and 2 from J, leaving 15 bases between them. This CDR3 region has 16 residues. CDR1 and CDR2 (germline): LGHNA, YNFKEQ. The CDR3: CASSQGGQGGPYEQYF. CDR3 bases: TGTGCCAGCAGCCAAGGGGGGCAGGGTGGCCCCTACGAGCAGTACTTC.

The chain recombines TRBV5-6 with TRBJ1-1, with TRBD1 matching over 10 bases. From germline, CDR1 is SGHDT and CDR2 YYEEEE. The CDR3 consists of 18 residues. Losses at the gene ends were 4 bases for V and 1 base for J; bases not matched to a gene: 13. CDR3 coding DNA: TGTGCCAGCAGCCCTAATAGACAGGGGGCAATCTCGAACACTGAAGCTTTCTTT. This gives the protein CASSPNRQGAISNTEAFF.

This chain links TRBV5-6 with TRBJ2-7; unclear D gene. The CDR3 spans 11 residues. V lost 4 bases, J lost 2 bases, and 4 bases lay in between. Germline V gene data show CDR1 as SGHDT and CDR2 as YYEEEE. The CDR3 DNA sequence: TGTGCCAGCAGCCGGGCCTACGAGCAGTACTTC. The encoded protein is CASSRAYEQYF.

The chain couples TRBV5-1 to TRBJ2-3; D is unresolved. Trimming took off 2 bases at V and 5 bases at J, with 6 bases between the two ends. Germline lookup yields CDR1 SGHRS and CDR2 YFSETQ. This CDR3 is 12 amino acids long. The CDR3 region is CASSLEIDTQYF. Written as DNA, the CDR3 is TGCGCCAGCAGCTTAGAGATAGATACGCAGTATTTT.

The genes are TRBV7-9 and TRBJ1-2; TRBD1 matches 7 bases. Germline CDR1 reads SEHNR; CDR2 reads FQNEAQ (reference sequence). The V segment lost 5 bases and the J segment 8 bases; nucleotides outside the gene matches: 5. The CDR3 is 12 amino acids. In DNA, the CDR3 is TGTGCCAGCAGCATCGACAGGGACGGCTACACCTTC. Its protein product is CASSIDRDGYTF.

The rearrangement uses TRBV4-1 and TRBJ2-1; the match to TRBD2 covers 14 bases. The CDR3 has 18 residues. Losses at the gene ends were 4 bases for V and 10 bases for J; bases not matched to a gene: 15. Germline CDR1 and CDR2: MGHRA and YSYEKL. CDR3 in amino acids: CASSPGLAGGRTGGEQFF. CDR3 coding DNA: TGCGCCAGCAGCCCAGGACTAGCGGGGGGCCGGACGGGAGGCGAGCAGTTCTTC.

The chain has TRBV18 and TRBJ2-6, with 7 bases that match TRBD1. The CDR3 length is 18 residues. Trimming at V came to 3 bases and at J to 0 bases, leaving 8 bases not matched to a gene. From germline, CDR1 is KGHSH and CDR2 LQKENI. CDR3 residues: CASSPGTAPSSGANVLTF. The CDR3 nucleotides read TGTGCCAGCTCACCCGGGACAGCTCCTTCCTCTGGGGCCAACGTCCTGACTTTC.

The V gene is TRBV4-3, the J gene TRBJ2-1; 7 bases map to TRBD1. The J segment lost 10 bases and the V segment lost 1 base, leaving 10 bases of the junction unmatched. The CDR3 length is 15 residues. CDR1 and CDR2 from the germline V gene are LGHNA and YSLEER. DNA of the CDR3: TGCGCCAGCAGCCAAGCCGCTGACAGGGATCGCGAGCAGTTCTTC. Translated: CASSQAADRDREQFF.

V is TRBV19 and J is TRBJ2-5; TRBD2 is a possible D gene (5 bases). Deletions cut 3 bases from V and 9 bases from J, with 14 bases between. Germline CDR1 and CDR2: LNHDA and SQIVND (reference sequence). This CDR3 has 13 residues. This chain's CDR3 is CASSMVGVEAQYF. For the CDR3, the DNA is TGTGCCAGTAGTATGGTGGGAGTTGAGGCCCAGTACTTC.

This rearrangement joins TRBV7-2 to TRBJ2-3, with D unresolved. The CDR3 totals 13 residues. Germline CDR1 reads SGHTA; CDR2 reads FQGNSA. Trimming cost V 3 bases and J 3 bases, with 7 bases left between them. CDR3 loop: CASSLGPTDTQYF. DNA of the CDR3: TGTGCCAGCAGCTTGGGCCCTACAGATACGCAGTATTTT.